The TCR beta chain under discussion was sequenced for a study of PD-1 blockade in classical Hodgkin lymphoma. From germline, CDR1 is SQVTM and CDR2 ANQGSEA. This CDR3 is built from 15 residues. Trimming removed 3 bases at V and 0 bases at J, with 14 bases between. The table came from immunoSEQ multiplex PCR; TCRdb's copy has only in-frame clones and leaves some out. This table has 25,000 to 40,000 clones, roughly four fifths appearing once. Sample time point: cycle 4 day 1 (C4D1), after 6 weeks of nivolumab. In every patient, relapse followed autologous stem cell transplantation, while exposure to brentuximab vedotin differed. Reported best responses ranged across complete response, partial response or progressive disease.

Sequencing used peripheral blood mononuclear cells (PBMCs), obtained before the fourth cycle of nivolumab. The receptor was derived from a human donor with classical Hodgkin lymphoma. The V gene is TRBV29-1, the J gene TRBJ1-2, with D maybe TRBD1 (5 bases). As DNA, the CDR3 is TGCAGCGTTGATTTAACAGGCCTAGCTAACTATGGCTACACCTTC. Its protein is CSVDLTGLANYGYTF.